This TCR beta chain was captured by sequencing in a study of cytomegalovirus exposure and HLA in healthy donors. Study-wide background: Ancestry clustering placed about 86% of around 400 genotyped donors in the Caucasian-associated cluster.

The CDR3 sequence is 15 residues long. The germline gives CDR1 SGHTA, CDR2 FQGNSA. V was shortened by 1 base and J by 8 bases, with 15 bases between the two germline ends. It was with 60 Vbeta and 13 Jbeta primers that the PCR ran. The data were produced by immunoSEQ multiplex PCR, yet TCRdb's version contains in-frame clones alone and is incomplete. The sample consists of fewer than 250,000 clones, about 84% of them appearing once. This TCR came from a woman in her twenties or thirties in good health and CMV-seropositive. The gene calls are TRBV7-2 and TRBJ2-1; D possibly corresponds to TRBD1 (6 bases). The sequenced sample consisted of PBMCs. The CDR3 DNA is TGTGCCAGCAGCTTAGACGGGACATTGGACTATGAGCAGTTCTTC. Protein: CASSLDGTLDYEQFF.